This T cell receptor beta chain came from a study of cytomegalovirus exposure and HLA in healthy donors. Primers for the PCR totalled 60 Vbeta and 13 Jbeta. The table came from immunoSEQ multiplex PCR; TCRdb's copy has only in-frame clones and leaves some out. The table lists tens of thousands of clones, 68% of them singletons. V was pared by 7 bases and J by 0 bases, with 1 base of the junction left unmatched. The CDR3 runs to 13 residues. CDR1 is MNHNS and CDR2 is SASEGT in the germline V gene. This clone came up a few times. The specimen sequenced was PBMCs. This chain uses TRBV6-1 with TRBJ2-5; TRBD1 matches at 8 bases. The clonotype originates from a man aged 35-49 years in good health and CMV-seronegative. The CDR3 loop reads CASNRGDQETQYF. The CDR3 nucleotides read TGTGCCAGCAACAGGGGGGACCAAGAGACCCAGTACTTC.